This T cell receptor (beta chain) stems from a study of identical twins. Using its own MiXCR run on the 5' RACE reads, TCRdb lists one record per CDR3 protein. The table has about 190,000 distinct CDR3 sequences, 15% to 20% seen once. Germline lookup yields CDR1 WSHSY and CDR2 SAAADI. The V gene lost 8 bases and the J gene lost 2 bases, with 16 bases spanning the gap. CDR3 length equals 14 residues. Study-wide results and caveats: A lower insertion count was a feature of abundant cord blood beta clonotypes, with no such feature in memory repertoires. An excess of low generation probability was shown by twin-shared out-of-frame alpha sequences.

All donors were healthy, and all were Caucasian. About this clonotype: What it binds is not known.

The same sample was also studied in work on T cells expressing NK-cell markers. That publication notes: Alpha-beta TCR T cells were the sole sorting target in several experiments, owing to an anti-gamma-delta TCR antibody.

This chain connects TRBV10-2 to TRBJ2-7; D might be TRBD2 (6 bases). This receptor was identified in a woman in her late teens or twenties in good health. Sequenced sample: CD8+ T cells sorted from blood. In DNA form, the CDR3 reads TGCGCCAGCGGGGGTGGTAGCGGTACCTACGAGCAGTACTTC. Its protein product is CASGGGSGTYEQYF.